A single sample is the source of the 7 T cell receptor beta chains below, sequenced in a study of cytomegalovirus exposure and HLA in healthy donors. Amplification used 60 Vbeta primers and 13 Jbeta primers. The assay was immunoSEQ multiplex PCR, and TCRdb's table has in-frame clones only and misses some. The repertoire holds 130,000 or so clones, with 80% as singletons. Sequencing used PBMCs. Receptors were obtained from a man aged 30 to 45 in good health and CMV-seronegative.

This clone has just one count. CDR3: CASSPSAGGPTGELFF. In DNA form, the CDR3 reads TGTGCCAGCAGCCCCTCAGCGGGGGGGCCCACCGGGGAGCTGTTTTTT. The rearrangement links TRBV7-9 to TRBJ2-2, with 10 positions matching TRBD2. The germline CDR1 and CDR2 sequences are SEHNR and FQNEAQ (reference sequence). The CDR3 is 16 residues long. With 5 bases clipped from V and 4 bases from J, the junction kept 7 bases outside the gene matches.

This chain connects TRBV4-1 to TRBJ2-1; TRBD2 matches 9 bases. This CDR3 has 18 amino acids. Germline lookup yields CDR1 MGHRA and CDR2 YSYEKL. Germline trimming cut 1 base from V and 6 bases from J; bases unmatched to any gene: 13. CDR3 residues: CASSQVDLGLAGTNEQFF. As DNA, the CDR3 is TGCGCCAGCAGCCAAGTCGACCTGGGGCTAGCGGGAACCAATGAGCAGTTCTTC.

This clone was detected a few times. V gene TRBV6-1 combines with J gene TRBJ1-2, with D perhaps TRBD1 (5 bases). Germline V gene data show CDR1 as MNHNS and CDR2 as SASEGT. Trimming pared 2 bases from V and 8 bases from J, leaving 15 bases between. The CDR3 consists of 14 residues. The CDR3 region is CASSELWQGSGYTF. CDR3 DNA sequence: TGTGCCAGCAGTGAATTATGGCAGGGATCCGGCTACACCTTC.

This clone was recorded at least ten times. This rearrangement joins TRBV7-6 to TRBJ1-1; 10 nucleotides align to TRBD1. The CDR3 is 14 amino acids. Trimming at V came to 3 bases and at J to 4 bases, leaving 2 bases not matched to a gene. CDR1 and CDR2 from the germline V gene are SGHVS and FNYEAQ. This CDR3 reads CASSLTGGLTEAFF. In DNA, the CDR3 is TGTGCCAGCAGCTTGACAGGGGGCCTCACTGAAGCTTTCTTT.

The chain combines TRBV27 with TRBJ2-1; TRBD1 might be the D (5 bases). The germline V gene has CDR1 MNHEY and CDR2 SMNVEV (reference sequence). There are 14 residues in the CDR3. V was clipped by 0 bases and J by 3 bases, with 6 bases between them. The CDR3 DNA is TGTGCCAGCAGTTTATCTGGACACTACAATGAGCAGTTCTTC. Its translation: CASSLSGHYNEQFF.

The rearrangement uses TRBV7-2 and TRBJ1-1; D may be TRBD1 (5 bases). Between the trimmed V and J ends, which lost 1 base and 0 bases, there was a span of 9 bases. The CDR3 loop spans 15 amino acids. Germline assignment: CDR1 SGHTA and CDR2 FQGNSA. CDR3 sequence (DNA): TGTGCCAGCAGCTTAGGTTTAGGGGTGAACACTGAAGCTTTCTTT. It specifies CASSLGLGVNTEAFF.

The CDR3 DNA reads as TGCGCCAGCAGCCTAGGGACAGTCGGCGGCTACACCTTC. Residues: CASSLGTVGGYTF. V usage is TRBV5-1 and J usage is TRBJ1-2; 7 bases align to TRBD1. V dropped 4 bases and J dropped 8; count of bases not matched to a gene: 8. The CDR3 runs to 13 residues. Germline V lookup: CDR1 SGHRS, CDR2 YFSETQ.